This T cell receptor beta chain appears in the sequencing data of a study of cytomegalovirus exposure and HLA in healthy donors. On the study more broadly: The same platform was used for the roughly 120 validation repertoires as for the roughly 730 first-cohort repertoires, as reported in a later analysis. Study-level points and caveats: While the bulk of TCR sequences proved rare, some public TCRs turned up in many donors. The study designated about 160 TCR beta chains cytomegalovirus-associated.

This table comes from immunoSEQ multiplex PCR, and its TCRdb copy is limited to in-frame clones, with some not included. This sample has about 130,000 clones, with just under 90% found just once. On this clone itself: The antigen is unknown.

The CDR3 extends over 15 amino acids. CDR1 SGHTA and CDR2 FQGNSA come from the germline V gene. V was pared by 5 bases and J by 5 bases, with 6 bases of the junction left unmatched. The donors belonged to the roughly 130-subject validation cohort, separate from the roughly 700-subject first cohort. This chain links TRBV7-2 with TRBJ2-4; 10 positions agree with TRBD1. This clonotype was sampled from a man younger than 40 in good health and CMV-seronegative. The sequencing sample was made of PBMCs. The CDR3 region has the DNA TGTGCCAGCAGCCCCCGGGACAGGGGTGAAAACATTCAGTACTTC. Translating gives CASSPRDRGENIQYF.